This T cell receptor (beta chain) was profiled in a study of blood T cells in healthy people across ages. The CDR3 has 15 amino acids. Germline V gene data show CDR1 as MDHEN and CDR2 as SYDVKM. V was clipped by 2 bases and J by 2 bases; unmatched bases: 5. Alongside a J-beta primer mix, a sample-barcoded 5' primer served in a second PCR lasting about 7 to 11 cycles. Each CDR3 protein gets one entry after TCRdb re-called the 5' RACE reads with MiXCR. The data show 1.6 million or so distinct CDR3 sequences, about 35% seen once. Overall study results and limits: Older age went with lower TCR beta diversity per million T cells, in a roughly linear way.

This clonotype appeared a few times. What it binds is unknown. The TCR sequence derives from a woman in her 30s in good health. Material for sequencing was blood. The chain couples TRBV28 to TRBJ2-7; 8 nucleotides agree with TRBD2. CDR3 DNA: TGTGCCAGCAGTTTAACTAATAGCGGGGCCTACGAGCAGTACTTC. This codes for CASSLTNSGAYEQYF.